This T cell receptor beta chain was recovered during a study of T cell responses to AZD1222 COVID-19 vaccine. Study-wide background: Investigators merged groups given second doses at roughly 4 or roughly 12 weeks.

Repertoires were generated with immunoSEQ multiplex PCR, while TCRdb's copy carries only in-frame clones and drops some. The profile shows some 150,000 clones, 90% of them singletons. V was pared by 7 bases and J by 8 bases, with 18 bases between. Germline V lookup: CDR1 SGHTA, CDR2 FQGNSA. CDR3 length: 14 residues. Study outcomes and limitations: Seropositivity was recorded at baseline in only a handful of AZD1222 recipients.

About this clone: The antigen is unknown.

The material was peripheral blood, obtained on day 0 of AZD1222 vaccination. The clonotype was recovered from an adult in good health. The chain employs TRBV7-2 and TRBJ2-1; a weak D match, TRBD2 (5 bases). The CDR3 sequence: CASTSSRLIDEQFF. The CDR3 coding sequence is TGTGCCAGCACTTCTAGCCGGTTAATTGATGAGCAGTTCTTC.